The clone carrying this T cell receptor (beta chain) was counted ten times or more. These data originate in a study of early T cells in non-severe SARS-CoV-2 infection. TCRdb re-called the 5' RACE reads through MiXCR, storing one row per CDR3 protein. The sample yields some 35,000 distinct CDR3 sequences, 3% to 4.5% seen once. The CDR3 totals 15 residues. Germline V lookup: CDR1 MNHEY, CDR2 SVGEGT. Trimming cost V 3 bases and J 5 bases, with 14 bases left between them. J is TRBJ1-5 and V is TRBV6-2 or TRBV6-3; D gene uncertain. This TCR was sampled from an adult who was a healthcare worker with PCR-confirmed SARS-CoV-2 infection or an uninfected control (not recorded which). Sequencing used whole blood. CDR3 protein: CASSYPQRRDQPQHF. In DNA, the CDR3 is TGTGCCAGCAGTTATCCACAAAGACGGGATCAGCCCCAGCATTTT.